The clone carrying this TCR beta chain was seen a single time. TCRdb's table, derived via immunoSEQ multiplex PCR, lists solely in-frame clones and lacks some. The repertoire holds tens of thousands of clones, with roughly 91% as singletons. This sample stems from a study of control samples from healthy donors and cancer patients. The CDR3 covers 10 residues. The V gene lost 6 bases and the J gene lost 6 bases, with 5 bases spanning the gap. Germline V gene sequence: CDR1 MDHEN, CDR2 SYDVKM. Source material: blood. The rearrangement uses TRBV28 and TRBJ1-2; D unresolved. The origin of this receptor is a man aged 25 to 45 in good health. The CDR3, as DNA: TGTGCCAGCAGCGCCGATGGCTACACCTTC. It yields the protein CASSADGYTF.